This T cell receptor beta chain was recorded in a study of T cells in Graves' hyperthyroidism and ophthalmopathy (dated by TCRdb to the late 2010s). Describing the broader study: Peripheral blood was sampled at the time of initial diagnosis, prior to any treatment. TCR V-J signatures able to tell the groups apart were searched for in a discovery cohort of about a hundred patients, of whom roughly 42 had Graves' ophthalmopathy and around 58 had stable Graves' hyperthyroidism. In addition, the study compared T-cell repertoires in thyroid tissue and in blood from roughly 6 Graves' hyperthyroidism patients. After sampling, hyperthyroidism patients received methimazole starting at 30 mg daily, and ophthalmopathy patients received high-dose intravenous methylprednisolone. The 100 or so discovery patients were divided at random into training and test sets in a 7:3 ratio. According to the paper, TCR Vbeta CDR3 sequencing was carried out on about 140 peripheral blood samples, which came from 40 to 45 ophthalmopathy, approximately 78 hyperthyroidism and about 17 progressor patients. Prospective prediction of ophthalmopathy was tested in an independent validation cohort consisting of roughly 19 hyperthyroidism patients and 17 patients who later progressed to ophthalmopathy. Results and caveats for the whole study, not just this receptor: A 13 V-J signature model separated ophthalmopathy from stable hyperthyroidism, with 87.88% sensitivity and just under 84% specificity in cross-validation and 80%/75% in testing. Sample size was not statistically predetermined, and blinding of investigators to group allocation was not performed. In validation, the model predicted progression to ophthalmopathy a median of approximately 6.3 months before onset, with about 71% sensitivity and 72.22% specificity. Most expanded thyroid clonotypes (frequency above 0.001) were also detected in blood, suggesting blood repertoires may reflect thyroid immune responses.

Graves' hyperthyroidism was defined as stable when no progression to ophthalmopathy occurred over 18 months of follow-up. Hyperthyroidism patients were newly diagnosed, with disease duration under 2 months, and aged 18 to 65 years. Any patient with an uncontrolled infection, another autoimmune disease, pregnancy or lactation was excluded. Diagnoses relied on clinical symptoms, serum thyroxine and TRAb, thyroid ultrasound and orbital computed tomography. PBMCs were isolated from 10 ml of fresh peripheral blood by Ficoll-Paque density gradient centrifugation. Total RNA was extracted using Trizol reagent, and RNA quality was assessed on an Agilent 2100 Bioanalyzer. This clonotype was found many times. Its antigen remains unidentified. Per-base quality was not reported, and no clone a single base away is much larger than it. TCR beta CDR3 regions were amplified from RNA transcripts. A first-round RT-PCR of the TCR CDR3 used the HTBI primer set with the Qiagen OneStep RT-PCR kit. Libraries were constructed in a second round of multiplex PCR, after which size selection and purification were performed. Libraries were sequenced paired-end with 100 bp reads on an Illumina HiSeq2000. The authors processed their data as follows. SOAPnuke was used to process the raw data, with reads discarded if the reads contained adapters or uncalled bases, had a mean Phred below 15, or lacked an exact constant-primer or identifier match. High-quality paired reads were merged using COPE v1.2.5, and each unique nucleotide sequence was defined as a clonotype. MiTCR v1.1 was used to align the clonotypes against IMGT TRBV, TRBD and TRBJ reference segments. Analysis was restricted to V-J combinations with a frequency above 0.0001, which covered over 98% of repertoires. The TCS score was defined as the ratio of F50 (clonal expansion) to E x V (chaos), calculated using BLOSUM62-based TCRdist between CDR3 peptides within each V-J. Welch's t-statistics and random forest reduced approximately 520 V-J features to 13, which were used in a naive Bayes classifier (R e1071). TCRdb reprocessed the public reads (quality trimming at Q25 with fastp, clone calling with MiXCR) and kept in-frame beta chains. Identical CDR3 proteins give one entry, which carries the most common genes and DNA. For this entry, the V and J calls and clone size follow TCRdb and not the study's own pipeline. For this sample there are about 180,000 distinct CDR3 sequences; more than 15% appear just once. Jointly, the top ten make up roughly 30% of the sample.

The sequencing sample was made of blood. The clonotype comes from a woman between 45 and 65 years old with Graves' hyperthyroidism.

For the CDR3, the sequence is CASSRGLGRSGYTF. The base sequence is TGTGCCAGCAGCCGGGGCCTTGGAAGGAGTGGCTACACCTTC. The chain is encoded by TRBV7-2 joined to TRBJ1-2; the D gene is perhaps TRBD1, on 5 matching bases. The germline V gene yields SGHTA for CDR1 and FQGNSA for CDR2. The germline ends are 17 bases apart after V is trimmed by 5 bases and J by 7 bases. The CDR3, from cysteine to phenylalanine, totals 14 residues. Just CDR3 DNA is preserved here, 42 bases in frame from base 1.